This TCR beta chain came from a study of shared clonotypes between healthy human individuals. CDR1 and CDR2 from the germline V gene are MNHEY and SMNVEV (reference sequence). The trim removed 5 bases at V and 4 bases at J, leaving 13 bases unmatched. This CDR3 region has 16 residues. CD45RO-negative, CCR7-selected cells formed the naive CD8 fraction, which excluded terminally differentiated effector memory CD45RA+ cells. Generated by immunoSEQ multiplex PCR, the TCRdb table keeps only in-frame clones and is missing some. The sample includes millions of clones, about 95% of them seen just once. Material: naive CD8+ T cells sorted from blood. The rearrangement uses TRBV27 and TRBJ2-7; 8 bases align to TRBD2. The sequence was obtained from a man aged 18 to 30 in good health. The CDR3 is CASSPSGGEVIYEQYF. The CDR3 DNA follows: TGTGCCAGCAGTCCCTCGGGGGGGGAGGTTATTTACGAGCAGTACTTC.